The T cell receptor beta chain described here comes from a study of beta chain features in type 1 diabetes. This clone showed up just a few times. cDNA synthesis used the whole RNA isolate, giving expressed TCRB sequences. Sequenced by immunoSEQ multiplex PCR; TCRdb stores in-frame clones only, minus some. The sample shows almost 350,000 clones, roughly 8% of them seen only once. Trimming cost V 6 bases and J 2 bases, with 17 bases left between them. The CDR3 spans 15 residues. Germline V gene data show CDR1 as LNHDA and CDR2 as SQIVND (reference sequence). The TCR comes from a woman between 18 and 29 years old in good health. The chain employs TRBV19 and TRBJ2-7; D might be TRBD1 (6 bases). The specimen sequenced was central memory CD4+ T cells from blood. The CDR3: CASRIRQDPTYEQYF. CDR3 nucleotides: TGTGCCAGTAGGATCCGACAGGACCCGACCTACGAGCAGTACTTC.